This is a list of T cell receptor beta chains from one sample in a study of blood T cell repertoires in COVID-19. Method: immunoSEQ multiplex PCR; TCRdb's copy keeps in-frame clones and lacks some. The profile shows 150,000 to 180,000 clones, roughly 80% of them singletons. Material: peripheral blood. These receptor sequences come from a woman aged 55-75 years with acute or convalescent COVID-19. CDR3s include the opening cysteine and the closing phenylalanine or tryptophan. A D gene is named only where the DNA matches it firmly. The size field is filled for only some rows; it gives once, few, many or a size class.

d_call: TRBD1; j_call: TRBJ1-6; v_call: TRBV11-2; clone_size: few; cdr3_nt: TGTGCCAGCAGATCTCGGACAGGGGGCTATAATTCACCCCTCCACTTT; cdr3_aa: CASRSRTGGYNSPLHF
d_call: -; j_call: TRBJ2-3; v_call: TRBV6-2/TRBV6-3; clone_size: -; cdr3_nt: TGTGCCAGCAGTTTCACTGCGATGTTAGATACGCAGTATTTT; cdr3_aa: CASSFTAMLDTQYF
d_call: TRBD1; j_call: TRBJ1-2; v_call: TRBV6-2/TRBV6-3; clone_size: -; cdr3_nt: TGTGCCAGCAGTTACCCGGACAGGCCAGCTAACTATGGCTACACCTTC; cdr3_aa: CASSYPDRPANYGYTF
d_call: -; j_call: TRBJ2-1; v_call: TRBV4-2; clone_size: -; cdr3_nt: TGTGCCAGCACCTCGTACAATGAGCAGTTCTTC; cdr3_aa: CASTSYNEQFF
d_call: -; j_call: TRBJ1-3; v_call: TRBV6-6; clone_size: -; cdr3_nt: TGTGCCAGCATCAGATCGGCGGGGAGAGGGGCTTCTCAATTT; cdr3_aa: CASIRSAGRGASQF
d_call: -; j_call: TRBJ1-5; v_call: TRBV6-5; clone_size: -; cdr3_nt: TGTGCCAGTAGGACAGTGCAGGGTTTAAATCAGCCCCAGCATTTT; cdr3_aa: CASRTVQGLNQPQHF
d_call: TRBD1; j_call: TRBJ1-3; v_call: TRBV19; clone_size: -; cdr3_nt: TGTGCCAGTAGTAGGCCGGACAGGGATTCAGGAAACACCATATATTTT; cdr3_aa: CASSRPDRDSGNTIYF
d_call: TRBD1; j_call: TRBJ1-5; v_call: TRBV24-1; clone_size: -; cdr3_nt: TGTGCCACCAGTGATCCGGGACAGGGTAGGTATCAGCCCCAGCATTTT; cdr3_aa: CATSDPGQGRYQPQHF
d_call: TRBD1; j_call: TRBJ1-5; v_call: TRBV19; clone_size: -; cdr3_nt: TGTGCCAGTAGTATAGATGCCAGCAGGGGGAATCAGCCCCAGCATTTT; cdr3_aa: CASSIDASRGNQPQHF
d_call: TRBD1; j_call: TRBJ2-2; v_call: TRBV5-1; clone_size: once; cdr3_nt: TGCGCCAGCAGCGTTGGGACAGCGAACACCGGGGAGCTGTTTTTT; cdr3_aa: CASSVGTANTGELFF
d_call: TRBD1; j_call: TRBJ2-2; v_call: TRBV23-1; clone_size: -; cdr3_nt: TGCGCCAGCACTCCCGGGACAGGGAGCACCGGGGAGCTGTTTTTT; cdr3_aa: CASTPGTGSTGELFF
d_call: -; j_call: TRBJ1-4; v_call: TRBV3-1/TRBV3-2; clone_size: -; cdr3_nt: TGTGCCAGCAGCCAAGATGAAATGGACTCCCCGGTGGAAAAACTGTTTTTT; cdr3_aa: CASSQDEMDSPVEKLFF
d_call: -; j_call: TRBJ1-1; v_call: TRBV12-3/TRBV12-4; clone_size: -; cdr3_nt: TGTGCCAGCAGATGGGAGGCCACTGAAGCTTTCTTT; cdr3_aa: CASRWEATEAFF
d_call: TRBD1; j_call: TRBJ1-1; v_call: TRBV28; clone_size: -; cdr3_nt: TGTGCCAGCAGTCCTACGGGACAGGGCGTTTCTGAAGCTTTCTTT; cdr3_aa: CASSPTGQGVSEAFF
d_call: TRBD1; j_call: TRBJ2-7; v_call: TRBV18; clone_size: -; cdr3_nt: TGTGCCAGCTCACCGGGACAGGGGATCTACGAGCAGTACTTC; cdr3_aa: CASSPGQGIYEQYF
d_call: TRBD1; j_call: TRBJ1-3; v_call: TRBV30; clone_size: -; cdr3_nt: TGTGCCTGGAGTGTACCCAGGGGGCTAGGCGGAAACACCATATATTTT; cdr3_aa: CAWSVPRGLGGNTIYF
d_call: -; j_call: TRBJ1-5; v_call: TRBV6-5; clone_size: -; cdr3_nt: TGTGCCAGCAGTTATAGTAACAATCAGCCCCAGCATTTT; cdr3_aa: CASSYSNNQPQHF
d_call: -; j_call: TRBJ1-2; v_call: TRBV5-4; clone_size: -; cdr3_nt: TGTGCCAGCAGCTTACAGGAGTATGGCTACACCTTC; cdr3_aa: CASSLQEYGYTF
d_call: -; j_call: TRBJ2-1; v_call: TRBV6-5; clone_size: -; cdr3_nt: TGTGCCAGCATCTCACTCACCCATAGCAGTGAGCAGTTCTTC; cdr3_aa: CASISLTHSSEQFF
d_call: TRBD1; j_call: TRBJ1-2; v_call: TRBV5-8; clone_size: -; cdr3_nt: TGTGCCAGCAGCTTGGGGGGACAGGGATCCACCGGCTACACCTTC; cdr3_aa: CASSLGGQGSTGYTF
d_call: -; j_call: TRBJ2-7; v_call: TRBV3-1/TRBV3-2; clone_size: once; cdr3_nt: TGTGCCAGCAGCCAAGATAGAATGGGCAGGGCCTCCTACGAGCAGTACTTC; cdr3_aa: CASSQDRMGRASYEQYF
d_call: -; j_call: TRBJ1-2; v_call: TRBV27; clone_size: -; cdr3_nt: TGTGCCAGCAGTTTATTGAGAGGAGATGGCTACACCTTC; cdr3_aa: CASSLLRGDGYTF
d_call: -; j_call: TRBJ1-2; v_call: TRBV30; clone_size: -; cdr3_nt: TGTGCCTGGAGGTTGACAGGCGGGGGCTATGGCTACACCTTC; cdr3_aa: CAWRLTGGGYGYTF
d_call: -; j_call: TRBJ2-7; v_call: TRBV29-1; clone_size: -; cdr3_nt: TGCAGCGTTACGGGGACGGGGGCCTACGAGCAGTACTTC; cdr3_aa: CSVTGTGAYEQYF
d_call: -; j_call: TRBJ1-1; v_call: TRBV28; clone_size: -; cdr3_nt: TGTGCCAGCACAACAGGGCCCACTGAAGCTTTCTTT; cdr3_aa: CASTTGPTEAFF
d_call: -; j_call: TRBJ2-5; v_call: TRBV12-5; clone_size: -; cdr3_nt: TGTGCTAGTGGTTTAGACCGGACACCCAAAGAGACCCAGTACTTC; cdr3_aa: CASGLDRTPKETQYF
d_call: TRBD1; j_call: TRBJ1-2; v_call: TRBV5-5; clone_size: many; cdr3_nt: TGTGCCAGCAGCTTGGGACAGGGGAAAATCCACTTC; cdr3_aa: CASSLGQGKIHF
d_call: TRBD1; j_call: TRBJ1-6; v_call: TRBV2; clone_size: -; cdr3_nt: TGTGCCAGCAGTGTACAGGGGTCTTATAATTCACCCCTCCACTTT; cdr3_aa: CASSVQGSYNSPLHF
d_call: TRBD2; j_call: TRBJ2-5; v_call: TRBV7-9; clone_size: -; cdr3_nt: TGTGCCAGCAGTCCTCTAGCGGGGGGAGGAGAGACCCAGTACTTC; cdr3_aa: CASSPLAGGGETQYF
d_call: TRBD1; j_call: TRBJ1-4; v_call: TRBV7-9; clone_size: -; cdr3_nt: TGTGCCAGCAGCCCCCCAATAGGCGACAGGGGGTATGAAAAACTGTTTTTT; cdr3_aa: CASSPPIGDRGYEKLFF
d_call: -; j_call: TRBJ1-4; v_call: TRBV30; clone_size: -; cdr3_nt: TGTGCCTGGAGTGTATTGGCCGAAAAACTGTTTTTT; cdr3_aa: CAWSVLAEKLFF
d_call: TRBD1; j_call: TRBJ1-2; v_call: TRBV3-1/TRBV3-2; clone_size: -; cdr3_nt: TGTGCCAGCAGCCCACTTCAAAAGGGACAGCCCCACACCTTC; cdr3_aa: CASSPLQKGQPHTF
d_call: -; j_call: TRBJ1-2; v_call: TRBV29-1; clone_size: -; cdr3_nt: TGCAGCGTTGACCCAGGCAGCTATGGCTACACCTTC; cdr3_aa: CSVDPGSYGYTF
d_call: -; j_call: TRBJ1-2; v_call: TRBV5-1; clone_size: -; cdr3_nt: TGCGCCAGCAGCCGCCAGGGGCTCGGCTACACCTTC; cdr3_aa: CASSRQGLGYTF
d_call: -; j_call: TRBJ2-3; v_call: TRBV14; clone_size: -; cdr3_nt: TGTGCCAGCAGCCAAGATCATGGGGGGGCCATCAGAAATACGCAGTATTTT; cdr3_aa: CASSQDHGGAIRNTQYF
d_call: -; j_call: TRBJ1-1; v_call: TRBV7-3; clone_size: -; cdr3_nt: TGTGCCAGCAGCCAGAACCCAGGTCCTTTGAACACTGAAGCTTTCTTT; cdr3_aa: CASSQNPGPLNTEAFF
d_call: TRBD1; j_call: TRBJ1-1; v_call: TRBV11-2; clone_size: -; cdr3_nt: TGTGCCAGCAGCTTTATTTGGGACAGGGGAAACACTGAAGCTTTCTTT; cdr3_aa: CASSFIWDRGNTEAFF
d_call: -; j_call: TRBJ1-2; v_call: TRBV11-2; clone_size: -; cdr3_nt: TGTGCCAGCAGCTTAAATGGGGGCTCAGCTAACTATGGCTACACCTTC; cdr3_aa: CASSLNGGSANYGYTF
d_call: -; j_call: TRBJ2-2; v_call: TRBV5-1; clone_size: -; cdr3_nt: TGCGCCAGCAGCCAAGAGGGAGGGCTGTTTTTT; cdr3_aa: CASSQEGGLFF
d_call: -; j_call: TRBJ1-5; v_call: TRBV5-1; clone_size: -; cdr3_nt: TGCGCCAGCAGCTTGGACCCGGTTACAGGGAATAGCAATCAGCCCCAGCATTTT; cdr3_aa: CASSLDPVTGNSNQPQHF
d_call: -; j_call: TRBJ1-4; v_call: TRBV5-1; clone_size: -; cdr3_nt: TGCGCCAGCAGCCGGGAAGTCCCAACTAATGAAAAACTGTTTTTT; cdr3_aa: CASSREVPTNEKLFF
d_call: TRBD2; j_call: TRBJ2-5; v_call: TRBV7-9; clone_size: -; cdr3_nt: TGTGCCAGCAGCTTAGACGGGACTAGGATAGAGACCCAGTACTTC; cdr3_aa: CASSLDGTRIETQYF
d_call: -; j_call: TRBJ2-7; v_call: TRBV6-6; clone_size: -; cdr3_nt: TGTGCCAGCAGTTACAGCCTTAGCGAGCAGTACTTC; cdr3_aa: CASSYSLSEQYF
d_call: TRBD2; j_call: TRBJ2-1; v_call: TRBV13; clone_size: -; cdr3_nt: TGTGCCAGCAGCTCAGCCGCGGGACTAGCGGGGAGGAGCTCCTACAATGAGCAGTTCTTC; cdr3_aa: CASSSAAGLAGRSSYNEQFF
d_call: TRBD1; j_call: TRBJ1-2; v_call: TRBV6-9; clone_size: once; cdr3_nt: TGTGCCAGCAGTTTCGGACAGGTCGGTCGTGGCTACACCTTC; cdr3_aa: CASSFGQVGRGYTF
d_call: -; j_call: TRBJ2-1; v_call: TRBV5-1; clone_size: -; cdr3_nt: TGCGCCAGCAGCTTACAGGGTAACGATGAGCAGTTCTTC; cdr3_aa: CASSLQGNDEQFF
d_call: TRBD1; j_call: TRBJ1-5; v_call: TRBV19; clone_size: -; cdr3_nt: TGTGCCAGTAAAGATTGGGACAGGGGCGGCAATCAGCCCCAGCATTTT; cdr3_aa: CASKDWDRGGNQPQHF
d_call: -; j_call: TRBJ1-1; v_call: TRBV3-1/TRBV3-2; clone_size: -; cdr3_nt: TGTGCCAGCAGCCGGGCCCTTCAGAACACTGAAGCTTTCTTT; cdr3_aa: CASSRALQNTEAFF
d_call: -; j_call: TRBJ1-3; v_call: TRBV3-1/TRBV3-2; clone_size: -; cdr3_nt: TGTGCCAGCAGCTCCCAGGCAAGTCTTGGAAACACCATATATTTT; cdr3_aa: CASSSQASLGNTIYF
d_call: -; j_call: TRBJ1-5; v_call: TRBV24-1; clone_size: few; cdr3_nt: TGTGCCACCAGTGACCCAGGGGAAGGGGTTCAGCCCCAGCATTTT; cdr3_aa: CATSDPGEGVQPQHF
d_call: TRBD2; j_call: TRBJ2-2; v_call: TRBV6-5; clone_size: -; cdr3_nt: TGTGCCAGCTCTAGCGGGGTAGGGACCGGGGAGCTGTTTTTT; cdr3_aa: CASSSGVGTGELFF
d_call: -; j_call: TRBJ2-5; v_call: TRBV3-1/TRBV3-2; clone_size: once; cdr3_nt: TGTGCCAGCAGCCTCCTAGGGGGGGCAGGAGAGACCCAGTACTTC; cdr3_aa: CASSLLGGAGETQYF
d_call: TRBD1; j_call: TRBJ1-1; v_call: TRBV12-5; clone_size: once; cdr3_nt: TGTGCTAGTGGAACAGGGGGACAGAACACTGAAGCTTTCTTT; cdr3_aa: CASGTGGQNTEAFF
d_call: TRBD1; j_call: TRBJ1-2; v_call: TRBV6-5; clone_size: -; cdr3_nt: TGTGCCAGCAGTCCACAGAACAGGGGACACGGCTACACCTTC; cdr3_aa: CASSPQNRGHGYTF
d_call: TRBD2; j_call: TRBJ2-5; v_call: TRBV29-1; clone_size: -; cdr3_nt: TGCAGCGTCGATAGCGGGGGGAACCAAGAGACCCAGTACTTC; cdr3_aa: CSVDSGGNQETQYF
d_call: -; j_call: TRBJ1-2; v_call: TRBV19; clone_size: few; cdr3_nt: TGTGCCAGTAGTTCCCAAGACAGGCTCTATGGCTACACCTTC; cdr3_aa: CASSSQDRLYGYTF
d_call: -; j_call: TRBJ2-1; v_call: TRBV5-6; clone_size: -; cdr3_nt: TGTGCCAGCAGCTTGACAGGGAAACAGGATATAGATGAGCAGTTCTTC; cdr3_aa: CASSLTGKQDIDEQFF
d_call: -; j_call: TRBJ2-5; v_call: TRBV2; clone_size: -; cdr3_nt: TGTGCCAGCAGTGAAGGACTAGTCCAAGAGACCCAGTACTTC; cdr3_aa: CASSEGLVQETQYF
d_call: -; j_call: TRBJ1-3; v_call: TRBV6-5; clone_size: few; cdr3_nt: TGTGCCAGCACAACAGGGTCATCTGGAAACACCATATATTTT; cdr3_aa: CASTTGSSGNTIYF